Listed here are 6 T cell receptor beta chains from one sample, sequenced in a study of blood T cell repertoires in COVID-19. This table comes from immunoSEQ multiplex PCR, and its TCRdb copy is limited to in-frame clones, with some not included. The table lists about 270,000 clones, more than 65% of them singletons. Material: peripheral blood. These receptors came from a woman between 18 and 29 years old with acute or convalescent COVID-19.

The chain has TRBV28 and TRBJ1-2; weak D call: TRBD1 (6 bases). V gave up 1 base and J gave up 4 bases, with 13 bases separating them. Germline CDR1 and CDR2: MDHEN and SYDVKM. The CDR3 spans 15 residues. CDR3 nucleotide sequence: TGTGCCAGCAGTTTATTCGCAGGGGACCTCTATGGCTACACCTTC. This gives the protein CASSLFAGDLYGYTF.

The chain combines TRBV7-2 with TRBJ2-3; 11 bases are a match to TRBD2. The germline V gene has CDR1 SGHTA and CDR2 FQGNSA. With V trimmed by 1 base and J by 6 bases, 6 bases remained unmatched. The CDR3 runs 16 residues. The CDR3 DNA is TGTGCCAGCAGCTTAGATGTAGCGGGAGGGGCGGATACGCAGTATTTT. This sequence encodes CASSLDVAGGADTQYF.

A few counts support this clone. This sequence joins TRBV20-1 and TRBJ1-6; D possibly corresponds to TRBD1 (5 bases). With 3 bases removed from V and 8 bases from J, the gap between germline ends came to 17 bases. Germline CDR1 DFQATT, CDR2 SNEGSKA (reference sequence). CDR3 length: 15 residues. The CDR3 bases are TGCAGTGCTAGTAGGGGAGGGATCGGAGATTCACCCCTCCACTTT. This translates into CSASRGGIGDSPLHF.

The J gene is TRBJ2-3, the V gene TRBV7-9, with 8 bases identical to TRBD2. J was trimmed by 3 bases and V by 3 bases; bases with no gene match: 5. This CDR3 contains 15 residues. Per the germline V gene, CDR1 is SEHNR and CDR2 is FQNEAQ (reference sequence). Here the CDR3 reads CASSFRPGGTDTQYF. The CDR3 nucleotides read TGTGCCAGCAGCTTCCGACCGGGAGGGACAGATACGCAGTATTTT.

J is TRBJ1-4 and V is TRBV7-2, with 7 nucleotides matching TRBD1. The ends lost 1 base at V and 5 bases at J; junction bases unmatched: 7. The CDR3 is 16 residues long. Germline V gene data show CDR1 as SGHTA and CDR2 as FQGNSA. CDR3 sequence: CASSLGHRGANEKLFF. The CDR3 DNA is TGTGCCAGCAGCTTAGGGCACAGGGGAGCCAATGAAAAACTGTTTTTT.

This clone has more than one count but fewer than ten. J is TRBJ1-1 and V is TRBV19; D is perhaps TRBD1 (6 bases). This CDR3 has 14 residues. Trimming shortened V by 1 base and J by 5 bases, and 11 bases separated the two germline ends. CDR1 is LNHDA and CDR2 is SQIVND in the germline V gene (reference sequence). The CDR3 DNA is TGTGCCAGTAGTATAGGCAGGGGTCGTACTGAAGCTTTCTTT. It specifies CASSIGRGRTEAFF.